The 5 T cell receptor beta chains listed next were all sequenced from one sample in a study of cytomegalovirus exposure and HLA in healthy donors. Researchers ran the PCR with 60 Vbeta and 13 Jbeta primers. The data were produced by immunoSEQ multiplex PCR, yet TCRdb's version contains in-frame clones alone and is incomplete. The sample shows about 140,000 clones, and roughly 2.6% sits with its ten largest clones. Sequenced: PBMCs. The receptor set was obtained from a man aged 35-49 years in good health and CMV-seronegative.

The rearrangement uses TRBV9 and TRBJ2-1; possibly TRBD2 for D (5 bases). Trimming stripped 4 bases from V and 4 bases from J, with 15 bases between. Germline V gene lookup returns CDR1 SGDLS and CDR2 YYNGEE. The CDR3 is made up of 15 amino acids. The CDR3 protein is CASSPSPSSYNEQFF. CDR3 DNA sequence: TGTGCCAGCAGCCCGTCCCCTAGCTCTTACAATGAGCAGTTCTTC.

The rearrangement uses TRBV7-9 and TRBJ2-2; D is perhaps TRBD1 (6 bases). V was shortened by 6 bases and J by 2 bases, with 13 bases between the two germline ends. Per germline, CDR1 SEHNR and CDR2 FQNEAQ (reference sequence). CDR3 length equals 15 residues. The CDR3: CASRLDRTNTGELFF. The CDR3 bases are TGTGCCAGCAGACTTGACAGGACCAACACCGGGGAGCTGTTTTTT.

CDR3 in amino acids: CASRETGSRYEQYF. DNA for the CDR3: TGTGCCAGCAGGGAGACAGGGAGCCGCTACGAGCAGTACTTC. V gene TRBV6-1 combines with J gene TRBJ2-7; 7 bases line up with TRBD1. Unmatched junction bases numbered 8, after V lost 6 bases and J lost 3 bases. The germline gives CDR1 MNHNS, CDR2 SASEGT. The CDR3 runs to 14 residues.

This rearrangement joins TRBV9 to TRBJ2-5; TRBD2 aligns across 13 bases. The CDR3 loop spans 15 amino acids. V lost 4 bases and J lost 5; bases outside the gene matches: 5. Germline V gene lookup returns CDR1 SGDLS and CDR2 YYNGEE. CDR3 protein: CASSLGLAGVETQYF. The CDR3 region has the DNA TGTGCCAGCAGCCTTGGACTAGCGGGGGTGGAGACCCAGTACTTC.

V gene TRBV9 combines with J gene TRBJ2-7, with D perhaps matching TRBD2 (5 bases). V was trimmed by 3 bases and J by 5 bases, leaving 18 bases between them. This CDR3 has 15 amino acids. Germline CDR1 reads SGDLS; CDR2 reads YYNGEE. The CDR3 region has the DNA TGTGCCAGCAGCGCCGAGGGCAGCACAAGTGACGAGCAGTACTTC. Its protein is CASSAEGSTSDEQYF.